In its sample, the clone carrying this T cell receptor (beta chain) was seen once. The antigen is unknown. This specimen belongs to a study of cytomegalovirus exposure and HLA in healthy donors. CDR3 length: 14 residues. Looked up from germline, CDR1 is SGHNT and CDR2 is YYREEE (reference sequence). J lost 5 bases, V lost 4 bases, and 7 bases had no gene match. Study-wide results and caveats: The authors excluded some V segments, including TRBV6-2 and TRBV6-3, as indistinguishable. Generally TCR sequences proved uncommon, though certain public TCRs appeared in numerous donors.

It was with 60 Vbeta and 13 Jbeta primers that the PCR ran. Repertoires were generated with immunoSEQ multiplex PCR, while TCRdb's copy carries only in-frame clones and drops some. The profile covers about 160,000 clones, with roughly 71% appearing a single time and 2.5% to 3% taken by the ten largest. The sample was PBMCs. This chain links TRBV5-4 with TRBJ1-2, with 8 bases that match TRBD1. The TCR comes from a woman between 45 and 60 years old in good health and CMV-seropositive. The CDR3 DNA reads TGTGCCAGCAGCCCCCGACAGGGGCCTTATGGCTACACCTTC. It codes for CASSPRQGPYGYTF.